A selection of T cell receptor beta chains follows, all from one sample in a study of memory CD4+ T cells and cytomegalovirus serostatus. Profiling relied on immunoSEQ multiplex PCR, and the TCRdb table lists in-frame clones only, not all of them. The table records 55,000 to 60,000 clones, around 80% of them present only once. Sequencing was carried out using memory CD4+ T cells from blood. The receptor source for this set is an adult in good health and CMV-seronegative. Each CDR3 is given with its conserved first and last residue. Each record gives: V gene, J gene, D gene, clone size, CDR3 protein, CDR3 DNA. The D gene is left open where the match is weak. Rows give clone size only sometimes, using once, few, many, or a class for an expanded clone.

V: TRBV18; J: TRBJ1-1; D: -; size: few; CDR3: CASSTQTQNTEAFF; DNA: TGTGCCAGCTCAACTCAGACTCAGAACACTGAAGCTTTCTTT
V: TRBV6-5; J: TRBJ2-5; D: -; size: -; CDR3: CASSYGRGTQYF; DNA: TGTGCCAGCAGTTACGGAAGGGGGACCCAGTACTTC
V: TRBV6-1; J: TRBJ2-2; D: -; size: -; CDR3: CASSEAPGRSSNTGELFF; DNA: TGTGCCAGCAGTGAAGCCCCCGGAAGGAGTTCGAACACCGGGGAGCTGTTTTTT
V: TRBV30; J: TRBJ2-1; D: TRBD2; size: -; CDR3: CAYVAGSSYNEQFF; DNA: TGTGCTTACGTAGCGGGGAGCTCCTACAATGAGCAGTTCTTC
V: TRBV21-1; J: TRBJ1-4; D: -; size: -; CDR3: CASSIIQGVGEKLFF; DNA: TGTGCCAGCAGCATTATACAGGGGGTGGGCGAAAAACTGTTTTTT
V: TRBV7-3; J: TRBJ2-1; D: -; size: once; CDR3: CASSSAGTPSDEQFF; DNA: TGTGCCAGCAGCTCCGCCGGGACTCCGTCTGATGAGCAGTTCTTC
V: TRBV7-7; J: TRBJ2-3; D: TRBD2; size: -; CDR3: CASSPRLAGVADTQYF; DNA: TGTGCTAGCAGCCCCAGGCTAGCGGGAGTTGCAGATACGCAGTATTTT
V: TRBV27; J: TRBJ1-1; D: -; size: -; CDR3: CASSTFGAVNTEAFF; DNA: TGTGCCAGCAGTACCTTCGGGGCGGTAAACACTGAAGCTTTCTTT
V: TRBV5-4; J: TRBJ2-5; D: -; size: -; CDR3: CASSFGGIQETQYF; DNA: TGTGCCAGCAGCTTCGGGGGCATACAAGAGACCCAGTACTTC
V: TRBV5-1; J: TRBJ1-6; D: -; size: few; CDR3: CASSLQPGAQQNSPLHF; DNA: TGCGCCAGCAGCTTACAACCAGGAGCGCAACAGAATTCACCCCTCCACTTT
V: TRBV10-3; J: TRBJ2-1; D: TRBD1; size: few; CDR3: CAIREKQGNNEQFF; DNA: TGTGCCATCAGGGAAAAACAGGGGAACAATGAGCAGTTCTTC
V: TRBV14; J: TRBJ1-1; D: TRBD1; size: -; CDR3: CASDRGGLSTEAFF; DNA: TGTGCCAGCGACAGGGGGGGATTGTCAACTGAAGCTTTCTTT
V: TRBV5-1; J: TRBJ2-5; D: TRBD1; size: -; CDR3: CASSIRTGPGETQYF; DNA: TGCGCCAGCAGCATCCGGACAGGGCCGGGAGAGACCCAGTACTTC
V: TRBV19; J: TRBJ1-5; D: -; size: -; CDR3: CASSDPGGNQPQHF; DNA: TGTGCCAGTAGTGACCCAGGGGGCAATCAGCCCCAGCATTTT
V: TRBV2; J: TRBJ2-5; D: -; size: -; CDR3: CASSPEVAVQETQYF; DNA: TGTGCCAGCAGCCCCGAGGTAGCGGTACAAGAGACCCAGTACTTC
V: TRBV7-9; J: TRBJ2-7; D: TRBD1; size: -; CDR3: CASSWGQPSYEQYF; DNA: TGTGCCAGCAGCTGGGGACAGCCCTCCTACGAGCAGTACTTC
V: TRBV14; J: TRBJ2-2; D: TRBD1; size: -; CDR3: CASSRRPGQGNTGELFF; DNA: TGTGCCAGCAGCCGCCGACCGGGACAGGGAAACACCGGGGAGCTGTTTTTT
V: TRBV18; J: TRBJ2-4; D: -; size: -; CDR3: CASSPLQAAKNIQYF; DNA: TGTGCCAGCTCACCCCTTCAGGCAGCCAAAAACATTCAGTACTTC
V: TRBV5-1; J: TRBJ2-5; D: -; size: -; CDR3: CASSPRGVSETQYF; DNA: TGCGCCAGCAGCCCGAGAGGGGTCTCAGAGACCCAGTACTTC
V: TRBV7-9; J: TRBJ1-1; D: -; size: -; CDR3: CASSFPGLSTEAFF; DNA: TGTGCCAGCAGCTTTCCCGGACTGAGCACTGAAGCTTTCTTT
V: TRBV7-8; J: TRBJ2-7; D: -; size: -; CDR3: CASSSHRDTGSYEQYF; DNA: TGTGCCAGCAGCTCCCACCGGGACACGGGATCCTACGAGCAGTACTTC
V: TRBV11-2; J: TRBJ2-4; D: -; size: -; CDR3: CASSLAGGATKNIQYF; DNA: TGTGCCAGCAGCTTAGCTGGGGGCGCAACCAAAAACATTCAGTACTTC
V: TRBV28; J: TRBJ2-1; D: TRBD1; size: -; CDR3: CASSPSRRTGISNEQFF; DNA: TGTGCCAGCAGTCCCTCCAGACGGACAGGGATTTCGAATGAGCAGTTCTTC
V: TRBV2; J: TRBJ1-5; D: -; size: -; CDR3: CASSEDAVTGLRAQHF; DNA: TGTGCCAGCAGTGAGGATGCCGTAACAGGGCTTCGAGCCCAGCATTTT
V: TRBV28; J: TRBJ1-2; D: -; size: once; CDR3: CASSLSYGKRGTYGYTF; DNA: TGTGCCAGCAGTTTATCTTATGGTAAAAGAGGGACCTATGGCTACACCTTC
V: TRBV7-9; J: TRBJ2-3; D: -; size: -; CDR3: CASSLGRGRDTQYF; DNA: TGTGCCAGCAGCTTGGGGCGCGGACGAGATACGCAGTATTTT
V: TRBV14; J: TRBJ2-2; D: TRBD2; size: -; CDR3: CASSLAGVRTGELFF; DNA: TGTGCCAGCAGTTTAGCGGGAGTGAGGACCGGGGAGCTGTTTTTT
V: TRBV5-1; J: TRBJ2-1; D: TRBD2; size: few; CDR3: CASSPDGTSGRSEQFF; DNA: TGCGCCAGCAGCCCGGATGGGACTAGCGGGAGGAGCGAGCAGTTCTTC
V: TRBV20-1; J: TRBJ1-1; D: -; size: -; CDR3: CSTLRQLDAFF; DNA: TGCTCGACCCTTCGACAGTTAGACGCTTTCTTT
V: TRBV7-3; J: TRBJ2-7; D: -; size: -; CDR3: CASSPSGVEGEQYF; DNA: TGTGCCAGCAGCCCCAGCGGAGTCGAGGGCGAGCAGTACTTC
V: TRBV30; J: TRBJ1-5; D: -; size: -; CDR3: CAWSHGYLSNQPQHF; DNA: TGTGCCTGGAGTCACGGGTACCTTAGCAATCAGCCCCAGCATTTT
V: TRBV19; J: TRBJ2-2; D: TRBD2; size: -; CDR3: CASSWGGLVGSGELFF; DNA: TGTGCCAGTAGTTGGGGGGGACTAGTCGGAAGCGGGGAGCTGTTTTTT
V: TRBV27; J: TRBJ2-3; D: TRBD1; size: -; CDR3: CASTRITTGSTDTQYF; DNA: TGTGCCAGCACCCGAATCACGACAGGGAGCACAGATACGCAGTATTTT
V: TRBV11-2; J: TRBJ1-1; D: TRBD1; size: once; CDR3: CASSLAQTGFTEAFF; DNA: TGTGCCAGCAGCCTTGCCCAGACAGGGTTCACTGAAGCTTTCTTT
V: TRBV19; J: TRBJ1-2; D: TRBD1; size: -; CDR3: CASTVNYRGRHYGYTF; DNA: TGTGCCAGTACCGTTAACTACAGGGGGCGGCACTATGGCTACACCTTC
V: TRBV6-4; J: TRBJ1-5; D: TRBD1; size: -; CDR3: CASSETGWNQPQHF; DNA: TGTGCCAGCAGTGAGACAGGGTGGAATCAGCCCCAGCATTTT
V: TRBV28; J: TRBJ1-2; D: -; size: once; CDR3: CASSLYSRNYGYTF; DNA: TGTGCCAGCAGTTTATATTCCAGAAACTATGGCTACACCTTC
V: TRBV11-2; J: TRBJ1-5; D: -; size: -; CDR3: CASSFEADQPQHF; DNA: TGTGCCAGCAGCTTTGAAGCGGATCAGCCCCAGCATTTT
V: TRBV7-6; J: TRBJ2-1; D: TRBD1; size: -; CDR3: CASSLRVTGGGTNEQFF; DNA: TGTGCCAGCAGCTTAAGGGTGACAGGGGGCGGAACAAATGAGCAGTTCTTC
V: TRBV4-2; J: TRBJ2-2; D: -; size: -; CDR3: CASSQDLRNTGELFF; DNA: TGTGCCAGCAGCCAAGATCTCAGGAACACCGGGGAGCTGTTTTTT
V: TRBV27; J: TRBJ2-3; D: TRBD1; size: -; CDR3: CARHDRADTQYF; DNA: TGTGCCAGACACGACAGGGCGGATACGCAGTATTTT
V: TRBV7-2; J: TRBJ1-1; D: -; size: -; CDR3: CASSPTGGGDTEAFF; DNA: TGTGCCAGCAGCCCCACGGGGGGAGGGGACACTGAAGCTTTCTTT
V: TRBV6-5; J: TRBJ1-5; D: TRBD1; size: -; CDR3: CASSPDRGGNQPQHF; DNA: TGTGCCAGCAGCCCCGACAGGGGAGGCAATCAGCCCCAGCATTTT
V: TRBV29-1; J: TRBJ1-1; D: TRBD1; size: few; CDR3: CSVDRGGMNTEAFF; DNA: TGCAGCGTCGACAGGGGTGGTATGAACACTGAAGCTTTCTTT
V: TRBV12-5; J: TRBJ2-1; D: -; size: once; CDR3: CASGLIGSEQFF; DNA: TGTGCTAGTGGTTTAATAGGAAGCGAGCAGTTCTTC
V: TRBV6-6; J: TRBJ1-3; D: -; size: -; CDR3: CASSWAAGNTIYF; DNA: TGTGCCAGCAGTTGGGCAGCTGGAAACACCATATATTTT
V: TRBV7-9; J: TRBJ2-7; D: -; size: -; CDR3: CASSPDTLYEQYF; DNA: TGTGCCAGCAGCCCAGATACACTCTACGAGCAGTACTTC